Listed here are 20 T cell receptor beta chains from one sample, sequenced in a study of OX40 agonist ivuxolimab in advanced cancers. TCRdb keeps only in-frame clones here, not all; method: immunoSEQ multiplex PCR. The sample lists tens of thousands of clones, about 87% occurring once. Sequences were derived from CD4+ or CD8+ T cells sorted from blood, sampled in a trial of the OX40 agonist ivuxolimab. Every receptor here comes from an adult with an advanced solid tumor such as melanoma, head and neck, liver or kidney cancer.

V and J are TRBV5-8 and TRBJ1-1; TRBD1 is a possible D gene (6 bases). The germline V and J ends were trimmed by 3 bases and 0 bases, with 9 bases remaining between them. Germline CDR1 is SGHTS and CDR2 is YDEGEE. The CDR3 totals 14 residues. The CDR3 loop is CASSSGQMNTEAFF. The CDR3 region has the DNA TGTGCCAGCAGCTCGGGACAAATGAACACTGAAGCTTTCTTT. Together with reference TRBV5-8 and TRBJ1-1, the CDR3 gives the full variable domain: EAGVTQSPTHLIKTRGQQATLRCSPISGHTSVYWYQQALGLGLQFLLWYDEGEERNRGNFPPRFSGRQFPNYSSELNVNALELEDSALYLCASSSGQMNTEAFFGQGTRLTVV.

This chain joins TRBV7-9 and TRBJ2-3; D perhaps matches TRBD2 (5 bases). V gave up 3 bases and J gave up 2 bases, with 9 bases separating them. The germline gives CDR1 SEHNR, CDR2 FQNEAQ (reference sequence). The CDR3 spans 14 residues. CDR3: CASSFSAPTDTQYF. Written as DNA, the CDR3 is TGTGCCAGCAGCTTTAGCGCCCCCACAGATACGCAGTATTTT.

V and J are TRBV6-1 and TRBJ1-5; tentatively, D is TRBD1 (5 bases). V lost 4 bases and J lost 3, with 16 bases in between. This CDR3 has 16 amino acids. Germline V gene sequence: CDR1 MNHNS, CDR2 SASEGT. Here the CDR3 reads CASSAPRGGYNQPQHF. The CDR3 region has the DNA TGTGCCAGCAGTGCCCCCCGGGGGGGGTACAATCAGCCCCAGCATTTT.

This chain links TRBV2 with TRBJ1-1, with D unclear. The CDR3 extends over 13 amino acids. The V and J ends lost 10 bases and 2 bases respectively, with 14 bases between them. Germline lookup yields CDR1 SNHLY and CDR2 FYNNEI. CDR3 bases: TGTGCCACCCGGACGGATCTTAACACTGAAGCTTTCTTT. Its protein product is CATRTDLNTEAFF. Full variable domain (remainder filled in from reference TRBV2 and TRBJ1-1): EPEVTQTPSHQVTQMGQEVILRCVPISNHLYFYWYRQILGQKVEFLVSFYNNEISEKSEIFDDQFSVERPDGSNFTLKIRSTKLEDSAMYFCATRTDLNTEAFFGQGTRLTVV.

This clone was found a few times. The chain recombines TRBV5-1 with TRBJ2-7; the match to TRBD1 covers 10 bases. This CDR3 has 14 amino acids. Trimming cost V 4 bases and J 6 bases; bases outside gene matches: 7. Germline loops: CDR1 SGHRS, CDR2 YFSETQ. The CDR3 coding sequence is TGCGCCAGCAGCAACCGGGACAGGGGTAGCGAGCAGTACTTC. It specifies CASSNRDRGSEQYF.

V is TRBV12-5 and J is TRBJ1-1; possibly TRBD1 for D (5 bases). In germline, CDR1 is LGHNT, CDR2 FRNRAP. Trimming pared 3 bases from V and 1 base from J, leaving 12 bases between. The CDR3 sequence is 15 residues long. The CDR3 region is CASGFFGTENTEAFF. As DNA, the CDR3 is TGTGCTAGTGGTTTCTTTGGGACGGAGAACACTGAAGCTTTCTTT.

The genes are TRBV7-2 and TRBJ2-7, with D perhaps assigned TRBD1 or TRBD2 (6 bases each). V was trimmed by 0 bases and J by 2 bases, leaving 8 bases between them. CDR3 length: 14 amino acids. The germline V gene has CDR1 SGHTA and CDR2 FQGNSA. CDR3 bases: TGTGCCAGCAGCTTAGCCCGGGGGCCCTACGAGCAGTACTTC. Its protein is CASSLARGPYEQYF.

The chain joins TRBV7-9 to TRBJ1-1; 7 bases line up with TRBD1. The V gene's germline CDR1 is SEHNR and CDR2 FQNEAQ (reference sequence). J was trimmed by 4 bases and V by 5 bases; bases with no gene match: 10. The CDR3 is 15 amino acids. The CDR3 sequence: CASSSGTGVITEAFF. DNA of the CDR3: TGTGCCAGCAGCAGTGGCACAGGGGTTATCACTGAAGCTTTCTTT.

CDR3 sequence reads: CASSSITSGEEFF. For the CDR3, the DNA is TGTGCCAGCAGCTCTATCACTAGCGGGGAAGAGTTCTTC. The chain combines TRBV7-2 with TRBJ2-1, with 10 bases fitting TRBD2. The CDR3 totals 13 residues. Germline CDR1 and CDR2: SGHTA and FQGNSA. V lost 4 bases, J lost 14 bases, and 8 bases stayed unmatched.

The CDR3 DNA is TGTGCCATCAGTGAGACTGGGCCCCTCGGGGCAACTAATGAAAAACTGTTTTTT. Protein sequence: CAISETGPLGATNEKLFF. The chain recombines TRBV10-3 with TRBJ1-4; D remains ambiguous. The CDR3 extends over 18 amino acids. Trimming cost V 2 bases and J 0 bases, with 16 bases left between them. CDR1 and CDR2 from the germline V gene are ENHRY and SYGVKD.

The chain uses TRBV29-1 and TRBJ2-3, with 11 bases fitting TRBD2. Germline V gives CDR1 SQVTM, CDR2 ANQGSEA. This CDR3 is 14 amino acids long. Trimming at V came to 5 bases and at J to 2 bases, leaving 3 bases not matched to a gene. The CDR3 DNA sequence: TGCAGCGTTCTTAGCGGGGGGGCCACAGATACGCAGTATTTT. Encoded protein: CSVLSGGATDTQYF.

This chain joins TRBV11-2 and TRBJ2-3; the match to TRBD2 covers 8 bases. V lost 4 bases and J lost 2; bases outside the gene matches: 11. This CDR3 has 17 amino acids. The germline V gene has CDR1 SGHAT and CDR2 FQNNGV. The CDR3, as DNA: TGTGCCAGCAGCTCAGCTCGGGGCGGGGGGATCACAGATACGCAGTATTTT. The encoded protein is CASSSARGGGITDTQYF.

V is TRBV4-2 and J is TRBJ2-1, with 9 bases that match TRBD1. Germline V lookup: CDR1 LGHNA, CDR2 YNFKEQ. This CDR3 has 15 residues. V was pared by 4 bases and J by 1 base, with 2 bases of the junction left unmatched. The CDR3 DNA reads TGTGCCAGCAGCCCAGGGACAGGGTCCTACAATGAGCAGTTCTTC. Its protein product is CASSPGTGSYNEQFF.

The chain joins TRBV5-4 to TRBJ2-3; 11 bases fit TRBD2. The germline gives CDR1 SGHNT, CDR2 YYREEE (reference sequence). V lost 0 bases, J lost 2 bases, and 2 bases stayed unmatched. This CDR3 region has 16 residues. The CDR3 protein is CASSLGLAGNTDTQYF. In DNA, the CDR3 is TGTGCCAGCAGCTTGGGACTAGCGGGGAACACAGATACGCAGTATTTT.

V usage is TRBV6-1 and J usage is TRBJ2-3; 9 bases match TRBD2. The V segment lost 2 bases and the J segment 4 bases; nucleotides outside the gene matches: 4. Germline loops: CDR1 MNHNS, CDR2 SASEGT. CDR3 size: 15 residues. CDR3 loop: CASSELSGGPDTQYF. CDR3 coding DNA: TGTGCCAGCAGTGAACTTAGCGGGGGTCCAGATACGCAGTATTTT.

The J gene is TRBJ2-2, the V gene TRBV18, with 9 bases matching TRBD1. J gave up 1 base and V 3 bases, and 3 bases lay outside the gene matches. CDR3 length: 16 amino acids. Germline loops: CDR1 KGHSH, CDR2 LQKENI. Here the CDR3 DNA reads TGTGCCAGCTCACCCGGGACAGGGAAGAACACCGGGGAGCTGTTTTTT. It specifies CASSPGTGKNTGELFF.

V and J are TRBV2 and TRBJ1-5, with D possibly being TRBD1 (6 bases). V was pared by 6 bases and J by 9 bases, with 18 bases between. Per the germline V gene, CDR1 is SNHLY and CDR2 is FYNNEI. The CDR3 sequence is 14 residues long. CDR3 region: CASSGGPGERPQHF. Here the CDR3 DNA reads TGTGCCAGCAGCGGCGGACCAGGGGAACGGCCCCAGCATTTT.

Here the CDR3 reads CASTRTGSSYNEQFF. Here the CDR3 DNA reads TGTGCCAGCACCCGGACAGGGAGCTCCTACAATGAGCAGTTCTTC. The rearrangement links TRBV6-1 to TRBJ2-1; 8 positions match TRBD1. Germline trimming cut 7 bases from V and 0 bases from J; bases unmatched to any gene: 5. The V gene's germline CDR1 is MNHNS and CDR2 SASEGT. There are 15 residues in the CDR3.

The rearrangement uses TRBV19 and TRBJ2-3; D unclear. With 1 base removed from V and 3 bases from J, the gap between germline ends came to 8 bases. The CDR3 spans 14 residues. Germline V gives CDR1 LNHDA, CDR2 SQIVND (reference sequence). The CDR3 reads CASSIGPFTDTQYF. The CDR3 region has the DNA TGTGCCAGTAGTATAGGTCCGTTTACAGATACGCAGTATTTT.

DNA of the CDR3: TGTGCCAGCAGGGGTGGACAGTTTACTAACTATGGCTACACCTTC. Translating gives CASRGGQFTNYGYTF. The J gene is TRBJ1-2, the V gene TRBV2; the D gene is possibly TRBD1 (6 bases). There are 15 residues in the CDR3. V lost 6 bases and J lost 0, with 14 bases in between. CDR1 and CDR2 (germline): SNHLY, FYNNEI.